These 24 T cell receptor beta chains originate from one sample sequenced in a study of blood T cell repertoires in COVID-19. Sequencing used immunoSEQ multiplex PCR; TCRdb keeps in-frame clones, though not all of them. The top ten clones hold about 4.2% of a sample with about 320,000 clones, 90% of them seen once. Sequenced material: PBMCs or T cells enriched from blood (not recorded which). These receptors all stem from a woman aged 30 to 39 who had been exposed to COVID-19.

J is TRBJ1-5 and V is TRBV2; 7 bases align to TRBD1. The CDR3 extends over 14 amino acids. The J segment lost 6 bases and the V segment lost 6 bases, leaving 8 bases of the junction unmatched. CDR1 is SNHLY and CDR2 is FYNNEI in the germline V gene. In nucleotides, the CDR3 is TGTGCCAGCAGACCCGGGACAGCAGGTCAGCCCCAGCATTTT. It codes for CASRPGTAGQPQHF.

The V gene is TRBV4-2, the J gene TRBJ2-3; 8 bases map to TRBD2. The J segment lost 1 base and the V segment lost 2 bases, leaving 2 bases of the junction unmatched. CDR3 length: 15 residues. Germline V lookup: CDR1 LGHNA, CDR2 YNFKEQ. DNA for the CDR3: TGTGCCAGCAGCCAACGGCGGGGGGGCACAGATACGCAGTATTTT. It encodes CASSQRRGGTDTQYF.

The chain joins TRBV2 to TRBJ1-4; D call uncertain. The CDR3 contains 16 residues. V lost 2 bases and J 0 bases, leaving 10 bases between the germline ends. Germline values: CDR1 SNHLY, CDR2 FYNNEI. The CDR3 DNA is TGTGCCAGCAGTGAACTGACAACGACAACTAATGAAAAACTGTTTTTT. It codes for CASSELTTTTNEKLFF.

The chain recombines TRBV7-9 with TRBJ2-1; perhaps TRBD2 as D (6 bases). The V end was cut by 4 bases, the J end by 7 bases, with 20 bases between. The germline gives CDR1 SEHNR, CDR2 FQNEAQ (reference sequence). This CDR3 comprises 16 residues. The CDR3 DNA reads as TGTGCCAGCAGCTACGGAGGGTCCTTCTTCGCGAATGAGCAGTTCTTC. Translating gives CASSYGGSFFANEQFF.

The chain uses TRBV7-9 and TRBJ1-1; D perhaps matches TRBD1 (6 bases). V gave up 4 bases and J gave up 4 bases, with 13 bases separating them. The germline CDR1 and CDR2 sequences are SEHNR and FQNEAQ (reference sequence). The CDR3 has 14 amino acids. The CDR3 DNA sequence: TGTGCCAGCAGCTATTCGGGGGGGCCCACTGAAGCTTTCTTT. The encoded protein is CASSYSGGPTEAFF.

Turning to this clone: This CDR3 is also generated by other DNA sequences in the sample. This chain joins TRBV29-1 and TRBJ1-1, with D possibly TRBD1 on 5 matching bases. Per the germline V gene, CDR1 is SQVTM and CDR2 is ANQGSEA. V dropped 2 bases and J dropped 0 bases, with 7 bases sitting between them. The length of the CDR3 is 13 residues. The CDR3 DNA is TGCAGCGTTGAAACAGGTCTGAACACTGAAGCTTTCTTT. It translates to CSVETGLNTEAFF.

The CDR3 sequence is CATSVGQGASTNEKLFF. The DNA for the CDR3 is TGTGCCACCAGCGTCGGACAGGGGGCCTCAACTAATGAAAAACTGTTTTTT. This rearrangement joins TRBV15 to TRBJ1-4; TRBD1 agrees at 11 bases. V dropped 5 bases and J dropped 0; count of bases not matched to a gene: 5. Germline loops: CDR1 LNHNV, CDR2 YYDKDF (reference sequence). The CDR3 length is 17 residues.

This chain links TRBV9 with TRBJ1-1, with D perhaps matching TRBD1 (6 bases). The germline V gene encodes CDR1 SGDLS and CDR2 YYNGEE. Trimming shortened V by 4 bases and J by 3 bases, and 16 bases separated the two germline ends. This CDR3 is built from 15 residues. This chain's CDR3 is CASSPRGGGYTEAFF. The CDR3 DNA sequence: TGTGCCAGCAGCCCTCGAGGGGGAGGGTACACTGAAGCTTTCTTT. Combining the CDR3 with reference TRBV9 and TRBJ1-1 gives the whole variable domain DSGVTQTPKHLITATGQRVTLRCSPRSGDLSVYWYQQSLDQGLQFLIQYYNGEERAKGNILERFSAQQFPDLHSELNLSSLELGDSALYFCASSPRGGGYTEAFFGQGTRLTVV.

The genes are TRBV2 and TRBJ2-3; TRBD2 is a possible D gene (6 bases). Looked up from germline, CDR1 is SNHLY and CDR2 is FYNNEI. The germline V and J ends were trimmed by 7 bases and 2 bases, with 10 bases remaining between them. There are 13 residues in the CDR3. This CDR3 reads CASNRGTTDTQYF. CDR3 bases: TGTGCCAGCAACCGGGGGACCACAGATACGCAGTATTTT.

This clone was found once. V is TRBV13 and J is TRBJ1-2; tentative D call: TRBD1 (5 bases). Per the germline V gene, CDR1 is PRHDT and CDR2 is FYEKMQ (reference sequence). The CDR3 spans 13 residues. The V gene lost 1 base and the J gene lost 6 bases, with 9 bases spanning the gap. This CDR3 reads CASSLAGLDGYTF. The CDR3 DNA follows: TGTGCCAGCAGCTTAGCAGGGTTGGATGGCTACACCTTC.

This rearrangement joins TRBV4-1 to TRBJ2-5; no clear D. This CDR3 contains 13 residues. Trimming shortened V by 2 bases and J by 5 bases, and 9 bases separated the two germline ends. Germline V gene sequence: CDR1 MGHRA, CDR2 YSYEKL. The CDR3 sequence is CASSQNLPETQYF. The CDR3 DNA sequence: TGCGCCAGCAGCCAAAACCTACCGGAGACCCAGTACTTC.

To note about this clone: Different DNA sequences within this sample yield the same CDR3. The chain is built from TRBV27 and TRBJ2-2; D unresolved. Germline lookup yields CDR1 MNHEY and CDR2 SMNVEV (reference sequence). The CDR3 is 12 amino acids. V was pared by 5 bases and J by 4 bases, with 5 bases between. CDR3 sequence reads: CASSLLTGELFF. The CDR3 nucleotides are TGTGCCAGCAGTCTCCTCACCGGGGAGCTGTTTTTT.

The V gene is TRBV9, the J gene TRBJ1-2; D gene unclear. Trimming left V 0 bases short and J 4 bases short, with 10 bases between. Germline V gene data show CDR1 as SGDLS and CDR2 as YYNGEE. The CDR3 consists of 14 residues. The CDR3 region is CASSVGTVSYGYTF. As DNA, the CDR3 is TGTGCCAGCAGCGTAGGAACAGTTTCCTATGGCTACACCTTC.

CDR3 loop: CASSLGTGNLNTGELFF. CDR3 coding DNA: TGCGCCAGCAGCTTAGGGACAGGGAATTTGAACACCGGGGAGCTGTTTTTT. The chain combines TRBV5-1 with TRBJ2-2; TRBD1 agrees at 9 bases. CDR3 length equals 17 residues. Germline V gene lookup returns CDR1 SGHRS and CDR2 YFSETQ. Germline trimming cut 2 bases from V and 1 base from J; bases unmatched to any gene: 6. Together with reference TRBV5-1 and TRBJ2-2, the CDR3 gives the full variable domain: KAGVTQTPRYLIKTRGQQVTLSCSPISGHRSVSWYQQTPGQGLQFLFEYFSETQRNKGNFPGRFSGRQFSNSRSEMNVSTLELGDSALYLCASSLGTGNLNTGELFFGEGSRLTVL.

This chain joins TRBV12-1 and TRBJ2-7; the table calls TRBD1, which could not be checked here. TRBV12-1 is shown as a pseudogene. This CDR3 is 20 amino acids long. CDR3 protein: CASSFLWGAVTGEGTNEQYF. The CDR3 nucleotides read TGTGCCAGCAGCTTCCTGTGGGGGGCTGTGACAGGGGAAGGGACTAACGAGCAGTACTTC.

The chain uses TRBV18 and TRBJ1-1; D unresolved. Germline V CDR1 and CDR2: KGHSH, LQKENI. Trimming removed 4 bases at V and 2 bases at J, with 11 bases between. This CDR3 spans 14 amino acids. The DNA of the CDR3 is TGTGCCAGCTCACTGATACACAGTAACACTGAAGCTTTCTTT. It translates to CASSLIHSNTEAFF.

The chain links TRBV5-6 to TRBJ2-1; 9 bases fit TRBD2. The CDR3 length is 18 residues. Germline CDR1 is SGHDT and CDR2 is YYEEEE. V was pared by 1 base and J by 0 bases, with 8 bases of the junction left unmatched. CDR3 DNA sequence: TGTGCCAGCAGCTTGTTTTGGCTAGCGGGACCCTCCTACAATGAGCAGTTCTTC. Protein product: CASSLFWLAGPSYNEQFF.

This chain uses TRBV7-2 with TRBJ2-3; 8 bases are a match to TRBD1. The CDR3 length is 15 residues. V dropped 5 bases and J dropped 6; count of bases not matched to a gene: 10. CDR1 is SGHTA, CDR2 FQGNSA, per germline. CDR3 region: CASSIWDRQRDTQYF. CDR3 nucleotide sequence: TGTGCCAGCAGCATTTGGGACAGGCAACGGGATACGCAGTATTTT.

The rearrangement joins TRBV4-1 to TRBJ2-2, with TRBD2 identical over 7 bases. CDR1 MGHRA and CDR2 YSYEKL come from the germline V gene. With V trimmed by 9 bases and J by 0 bases, 1 base remained unmatched. The CDR3 contains 13 residues. CDR3 nucleotides: TGCGCCAGTCGGGGGGCGAACACCGGGGAGCTGTTTTTT. Its protein is CASRGANTGELFF.

V usage is TRBV3-1 (or the pseudogene TRBV3-2) and J usage is TRBJ2-6; no definite D call. Trimming removed 2 bases from V and 12 bases from J, with 26 bases in between. The germline V gene encodes CDR1 LGHDT and CDR2 YNNKEL (reference sequence). The CDR3 has 18 amino acids. The CDR3, as DNA: TGTGCCAGCAGCCAAAAAACCCTTCCCCCAGCGTTTTTGGGCGTCCTGACTTTC. The encoded protein is CASSQKTLPPAFLGVLTF.

The chain uses TRBV11-2 and TRBJ2-1, with TRBD1 identical over 7 bases. Losses at the gene ends were 5 bases for V and 6 bases for J; bases not matched to a gene: 1. Germline V gene lookup returns CDR1 SGHAT and CDR2 FQNNGV. The CDR3 spans 12 residues. DNA of the CDR3: TGTGCCAGCAGCGCAGGGGGCAATGAGCAGTTCTTC. Its protein product is CASSAGGNEQFF.

This clone was seen only once. The chain combines TRBV5-5 with TRBJ1-2, with D hard to call. CDR3 length: 14 residues. V was shortened by 0 bases and J by 5 bases, with 11 bases between the two germline ends. The germline V gene has CDR1 SGHKS and CDR2 YYEKEE (reference sequence). The CDR3 sequence is CASSLVEREYGYTF. The CDR3 DNA reads TGTGCCAGCAGCTTGGTCGAGAGGGAGTATGGCTACACCTTC.

A few counts support this clone. The chain links TRBV10-3 to TRBJ1-5, with 8 positions matching TRBD1. This CDR3 contains 14 residues. The trim removed 10 bases at V and 2 bases at J, leaving 7 bases unmatched. CDR1 and CDR2 (germline): ENHRY, SYGVKD. The CDR3 is CATATGDGNQPQHF. DNA of the CDR3: TGTGCCACCGCGACAGGGGATGGCAATCAGCCCCAGCATTTT.

About this clone: The sample contains more than one DNA sequence encoding this CDR3. J is TRBJ2-7 and V is TRBV19; 7 bases fit TRBD1. Germline V CDR1 and CDR2: LNHDA, SQIVND (reference sequence). The trim removed 7 bases at V and 2 bases at J, leaving 8 bases unmatched. There are 14 residues in the CDR3. This CDR3 reads CASTPGQGAYEQYF. CDR3 DNA: TGTGCCAGTACCCCCGGCCAGGGGGCCTACGAGCAGTACTTC. Complete variable domain (other parts from reference TRBV19 and TRBJ2-7): DGGITQSPKYLFRKEGQNVTLSCEQNLNHDAMYWYRQDPGQGLRLIYYSQIVNDFQKGDIAEGYSVSREKKESFPLTVTSAQKNPTAFYLCASTPGQGAYEQYFGPGTRLTVT.